A selection of T cell receptor beta chains follows, all from one sample in a study of identical twins. TCRdb called the 5' RACE reads again in MiXCR, with one record for every CDR3 protein. Of a few hundred thousand distinct CDR3 sequences listed, roughly 9.5% are singletons. This sample also appeared in a second study, on yellow fever vaccine responses in identical twins.

The material sequenced was PBMCs. These receptors originate from a woman under 30 in good health. The CDR3 runs from the conserved cysteine through the conserved F or W. A D gene is named only where the DNA matches it firmly. Some rows mark clone size as missing; the rest say once, few, many or name a class of expanded clone.

clone_size | j_call | v_call | d_call | cdr3_length | cdr3_aa | cdr3_nt
. | TRBJ2-3 | TRBV7-2 | TRBD2 | 16 | CASSLGTRGSTDTQYF | TGTGCCAGCAGCTTAGGGACGCGGGGGTCCACAGATACGCAGTATTTT
few | TRBJ2-3 | TRBV3-1 | . | 14 | CASRNSGATDTQYF | TGTGCCAGCAGGAACTCCGGGGCCACAGATACGCAGTATTTT
few | TRBJ1-3 | TRBV18 | TRBD1 | 15 | CASSQQGASGNTIYF | TGTGCCAGCTCACAACAGGGGGCTTCTGGAAACACCATATATTTT
few | TRBJ1-1 | TRBV6-1 | TRBD1 | 15 | CASSAPRGPGTEAFF | TGTGCCAGCAGTGCCCCCAGGGGGCCTGGCACTGAAGCTTTCTTT
. | TRBJ2-7 | TRBV5-1 | . | 14 | CASSFSDPLYEQYF | TGCGCCAGCAGCTTCTCGGACCCTTTATACGAGCAGTACTTC
many | TRBJ2-2 | TRBV5-1 | TRBD1 | 15 | CASSSDRGYTGELFF | TGCGCCAGCAGCTCCGACAGGGGGTACACCGGGGAGCTGTTTTTT
. | TRBJ2-7 | TRBV7-2 | . | 14 | CASSFQDSAYEQYF | TGTGCCAGCAGCTTCCAGGATAGCGCCTACGAGCAGTACTTC
. | TRBJ2-1 | TRBV14 | . | 13 | CASRAGAHNEQFF | TGTGCCAGCAGGGCAGGGGCACACAATGAGCAGTTCTTC
. | TRBJ2-1 | TRBV4-1 | . | 18 | CASSQEGGPLWGNNEQFF | TGCGCCAGCAGCCAAGAAGGGGGACCCCTATGGGGGAACAATGAGCAGTTCTTC
many | TRBJ2-4 | TRBV5-1 | . | 15 | CASSLAGPGQNIQYF | TGCGCCAGCAGCTTGGCCGGGCCCGGTCAAAACATTCAGTACTTC
many | TRBJ2-3 | TRBV5-1 | . | 15 | CASGVGTDLTDTQYF | TGCGCCAGCGGAGTGGGGACGGACCTTACAGATACGCAGTATTTT
few | TRBJ2-7 | TRBV29-1 | TRBD1 | 13 | CSVGDRVGYEQYF | TGCAGCGTTGGGGACAGGGTTGGCTACGAGCAGTACTTC
. | TRBJ2-2 | TRBV7-9 | . | 15 | CASTSRDGPTGELFF | TGTGCCAGCACCTCCCGGGACGGGCCCACCGGGGAGCTGTTTTTT
once | TRBJ2-2 | TRBV30 | . | 14 | CAWSVRSATGELFF | TGTGCCTGGAGTGTACGCTCAGCAACCGGGGAGCTGTTTTTT
few | TRBJ2-7 | TRBV2 | . | 12 | CASIGVGLEQYF | TGTGCCAGCATAGGGGTCGGCCTCGAGCAGTACTTC
. | TRBJ2-6 | TRBV6-5 | . | 16 | CASSTGLSSGANVLTF | TGTGCCAGCAGTACAGGACTAAGCTCTGGGGCCAACGTCCTGACTTTC
few | TRBJ1-1 | TRBV27 | . | 17 | CASSSFRIPKDTEGAFF | TGTGCCAGCAGTTCTTTTAGAATCCCAAAAGACACGGAAGGCGCTTTCTTT
. | TRBJ2-3 | TRBV7-6 | TRBD2 | 16 | CASSPGTSGDTDTQYF | TGTGCCAGCAGCCCAGGGACTAGCGGGGACACAGATACGCAGTATTTT
. | TRBJ2-7 | TRBV28 | . | 12 | CASSSPRREQYF | TGTGCCAGCAGTTCCCCCCGCCGGGAGCAGTACTTC
many | TRBJ2-7 | TRBV10-3 | . | 16 | CAISEPPPDSSYEQYF | TGTGCCATCAGTGAGCCCCCGCCCGACAGTTCCTACGAGCAGTACTTC
. | TRBJ2-5 | TRBV6-5 | . | 16 | CASSSLNNRVGETQYF | TGTGCCAGCAGTTCTTTGAACAACAGGGTCGGAGAGACCCAGTACTTC
. | TRBJ2-1 | TRBV20-1 | . | 17 | CSSRDKTEFFLIDEQFF | TGCAGTTCTAGAGATAAGACAGAATTTTTTCTCATTGATGAGCAGTTCTTC
. | TRBJ2-7 | TRBV30 | . | 14 | CAWSVRTSTYEQYF | TGTGCCTGGAGTGTACGTACATCGACTTACGAGCAGTACTTC
few | TRBJ2-3 | TRBV11-1 | TRBD2 | 18 | CASSATSGSGPSTDTQYF | TGTGCCAGCAGCGCTACTAGCGGGAGTGGTCCTAGCACAGATACGCAGTATTTT
few | TRBJ2-5 | TRBV28 | . | 16 | CASSFGWDRAEETQYF | TGTGCCAGCAGTTTTGGGTGGGACCGGGCCGAAGAGACCCAGTACTTC
many | TRBJ2-2 | TRBV24-1 | . | 11 | CATRNTGELFF | TGTGCCACCCGAAACACCGGGGAGCTGTTTTTT